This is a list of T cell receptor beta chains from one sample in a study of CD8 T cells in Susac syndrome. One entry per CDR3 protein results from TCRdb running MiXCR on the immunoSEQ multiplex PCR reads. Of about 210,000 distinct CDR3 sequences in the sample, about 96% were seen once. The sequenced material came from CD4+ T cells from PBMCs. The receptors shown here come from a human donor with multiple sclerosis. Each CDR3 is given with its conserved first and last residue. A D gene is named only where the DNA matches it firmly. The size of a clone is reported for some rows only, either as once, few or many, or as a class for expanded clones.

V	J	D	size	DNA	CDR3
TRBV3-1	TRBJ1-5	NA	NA	TGTGCCAGCAGCCAAGGAGGACTGGGAAATCAGCCCCAGCATTTT	CASSQGGLGNQPQHF
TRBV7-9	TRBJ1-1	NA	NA	TGTGCCAGCAGCTTAGCCGAATTAGGGGCCTGGCGGGCTTTCTTT	CASSLAELGAWRAFF
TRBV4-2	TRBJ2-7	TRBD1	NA	TGTGCCAGCAGCCAAGGGGGGACAGACGCTCGGGAGTACTTC	CASSQGGTDAREYF
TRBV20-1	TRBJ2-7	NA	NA	TGCAGTGCTAGAGGCGGGGAGAGCTCCTACGAGCAGTACTTC	CSARGGESSYEQYF
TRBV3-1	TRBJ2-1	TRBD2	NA	TGTGCCAGCAGCCAAGATCCCAGGACTAGCGGGACCCTTTGGTTCTTC	CASSQDPRTSGTLWFF
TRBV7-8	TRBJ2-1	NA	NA	TGTGCCAGCAGCTCAGTCGAGGGAGGGGGCGAGCAGTTCTTC	CASSSVEGGGEQFF
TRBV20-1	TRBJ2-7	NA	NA	TGCAGTGCTTGGGGGGACGAGCAGTACTTC	CSAWGDEQYF
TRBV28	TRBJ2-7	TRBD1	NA	TGTGCCAGCAGTTTAGGGACAGGCCGATCTACCTACGAGCAGTACTTC	CASSLGTGRSTYEQYF
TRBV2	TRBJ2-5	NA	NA	TGTGCCAGCAGTGTAGTCAGGGCGTACCAAGAGACCCAGTACTTC	CASSVVRAYQETQYF
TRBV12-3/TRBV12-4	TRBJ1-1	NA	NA	TGTGCCAGCAGTATACCACCACTCGTTTTCTTT	CASSIPPLVFF
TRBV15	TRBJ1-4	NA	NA	TGTGCCACCAGCACTCGTTCGGGGGGTGCTCATGAAAAACTGTTTTTT	CATSTRSGGAHEKLFF
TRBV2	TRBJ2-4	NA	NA	TGTGCCAGCAGTGGGTTGCAACTTGGCCAGTACTTC	CASSGLQLGQYF
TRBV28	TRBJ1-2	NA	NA	TGTGCCAGCAGTTCGGCAGGGAGCTATGGCTACACCTTC	CASSSAGSYGYTF
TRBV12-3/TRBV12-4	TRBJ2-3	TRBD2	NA	TGTGCCAGCAGTACGGCCTTAGCGGGATTCACAGATACGCAGTATTTT	CASSTALAGFTDTQYF
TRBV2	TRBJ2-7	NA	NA	TGTGCCAGCAATGAAGCCCGTCACTCCTACGAGCAGTACTTC	CASNEARHSYEQYF
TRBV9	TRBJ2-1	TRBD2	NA	TGTGCCAGCAGCGTAGGTACTAGCGGAAACCTTGGTGAGCAGTTCTTC	CASSVGTSGNLGEQFF
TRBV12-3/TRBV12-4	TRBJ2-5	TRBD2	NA	TGTGCCAGCAGTTTCGGAGCGGGGCGACAAGAGACCCAGTACTTC	CASSFGAGRQETQYF
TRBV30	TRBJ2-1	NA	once	TGTGCCTGGAGCTGGGGCAGTGAGCAGTTCTTC	CAWSWGSEQFF
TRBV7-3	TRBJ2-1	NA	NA	TGTGCCAGCAGCTTAACCCCAGCGCACAATGAGCAGTTCTTC	CASSLTPAHNEQFF
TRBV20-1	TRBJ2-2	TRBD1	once	TGCAGTGCTAGTGGCAGGGGGCCGTCCGGGGAGCTGTTTTTT	CSASGRGPSGELFF
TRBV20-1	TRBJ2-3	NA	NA	TGCAGTGCTAGAGGGCAGGGAGATACAGATACGCAGTATTTT	CSARGQGDTDTQYF
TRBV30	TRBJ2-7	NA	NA	TGTGCCTGGAGTGAAATGATAGCTGGGGAGCAGTACTTC	CAWSEMIAGEQYF